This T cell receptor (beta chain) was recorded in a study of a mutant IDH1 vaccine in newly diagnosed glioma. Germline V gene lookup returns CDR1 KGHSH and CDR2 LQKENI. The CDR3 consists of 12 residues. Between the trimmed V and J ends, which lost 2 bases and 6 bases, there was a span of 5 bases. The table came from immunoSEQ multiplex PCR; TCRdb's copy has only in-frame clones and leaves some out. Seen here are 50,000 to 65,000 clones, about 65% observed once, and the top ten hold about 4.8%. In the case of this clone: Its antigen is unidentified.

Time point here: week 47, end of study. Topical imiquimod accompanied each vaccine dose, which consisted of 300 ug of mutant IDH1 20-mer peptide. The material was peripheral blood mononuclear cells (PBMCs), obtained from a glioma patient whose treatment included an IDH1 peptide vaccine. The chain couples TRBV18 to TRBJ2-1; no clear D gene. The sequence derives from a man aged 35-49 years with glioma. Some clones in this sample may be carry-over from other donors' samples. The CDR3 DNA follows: TGTGCCAGCTCACCATTGGGCAATGAGCAGTTCTTC. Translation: CASSPLGNEQFF.